This TCR beta chain comes out of a study of blood T cell repertoires in COVID-19. Across the whole study: PBMCs, B-cell-depleted T cells, or T cells were the source of the cDNA or gDNA that made up the material.

The junction had 10 bases not matched to a gene; V was cut back by 5 bases and J by 4 bases. There are 16 residues in the CDR3. CDR1 is SGHRS and CDR2 is YFSETQ in the germline V gene. Data came from immunoSEQ multiplex PCR; TCRdb stores just in-frame clones and leaves some out. The profile shows approximately 300,000 clones, 90% of them singletons. Recruits, aged roughly 18 to 90 years, lived in 25 or so US areas. Participants reported their clinical history, and cohort assignment relied on those reports. The sequence was obtained from a woman in her twenties or thirties who had been exposed to COVID-19. The sample consisted of PBMCs or T cells enriched from blood (not recorded which). V is TRBV5-1 and J is TRBJ1-5, with 9 bases matching TRBD1. This chain's CDR3 is CASRAGQGGLNQPQHF. The DNA for the CDR3 is TGCGCCAGCAGGGCGGGACAGGGAGGCCTTAATCAGCCCCAGCATTTT.